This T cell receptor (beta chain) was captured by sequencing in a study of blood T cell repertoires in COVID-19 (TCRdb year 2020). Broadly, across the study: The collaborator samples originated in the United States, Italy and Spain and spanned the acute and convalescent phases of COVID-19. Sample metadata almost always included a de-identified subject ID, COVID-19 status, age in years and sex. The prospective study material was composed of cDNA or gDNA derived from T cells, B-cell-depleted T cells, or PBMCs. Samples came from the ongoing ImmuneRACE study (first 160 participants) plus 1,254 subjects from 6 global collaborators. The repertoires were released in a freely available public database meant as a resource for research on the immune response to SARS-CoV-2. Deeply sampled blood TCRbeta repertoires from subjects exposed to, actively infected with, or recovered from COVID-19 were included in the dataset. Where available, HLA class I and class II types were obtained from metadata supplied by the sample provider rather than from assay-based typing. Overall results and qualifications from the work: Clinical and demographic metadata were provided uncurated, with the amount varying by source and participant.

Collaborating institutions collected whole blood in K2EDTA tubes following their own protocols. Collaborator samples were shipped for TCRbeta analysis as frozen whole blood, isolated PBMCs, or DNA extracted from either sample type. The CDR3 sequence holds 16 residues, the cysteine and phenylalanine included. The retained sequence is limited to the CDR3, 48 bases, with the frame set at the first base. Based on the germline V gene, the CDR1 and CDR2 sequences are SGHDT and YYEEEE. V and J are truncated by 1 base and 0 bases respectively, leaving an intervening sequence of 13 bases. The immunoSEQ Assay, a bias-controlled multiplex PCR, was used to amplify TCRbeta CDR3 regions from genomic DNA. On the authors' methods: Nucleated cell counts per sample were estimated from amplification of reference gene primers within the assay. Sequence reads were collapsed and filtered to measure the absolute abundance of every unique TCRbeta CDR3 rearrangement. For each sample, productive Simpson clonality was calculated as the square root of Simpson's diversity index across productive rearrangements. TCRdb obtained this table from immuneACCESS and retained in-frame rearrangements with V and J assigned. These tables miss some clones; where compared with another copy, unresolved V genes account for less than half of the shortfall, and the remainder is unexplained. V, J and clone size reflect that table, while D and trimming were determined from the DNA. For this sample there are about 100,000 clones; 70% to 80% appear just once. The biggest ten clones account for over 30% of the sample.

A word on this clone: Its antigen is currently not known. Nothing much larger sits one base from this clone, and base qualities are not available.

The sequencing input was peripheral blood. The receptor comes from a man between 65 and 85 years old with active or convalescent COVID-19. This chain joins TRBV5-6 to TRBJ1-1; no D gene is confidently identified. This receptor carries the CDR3 CASSLSAGLVNTEAFF. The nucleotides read TGTGCCAGCAGCTTGTCGGCCGGACTGGTGAACACTGAAGCTTTCTTT.